One sample yielded the 17 T cell receptor beta chains listed below, sequenced in a study of CD4+ T cells in melanoma. TCRdb keeps only in-frame clones here, not all; method: immunoSEQ multiplex PCR. In the table there are over 130,000 clones, 92% of which are singletons. All receptors derive from a human donor with melanoma.

The J gene is TRBJ1-2, the V gene TRBV27, with TRBD1 matching over 8 bases. CDR1 and CDR2 from the germline V gene are MNHEY and SMNVEV (reference sequence). The CDR3 is 13 amino acids. After removal of 3 bases from V and 6 bases from J, the junction contained 3 bases not matched to a gene. The CDR3 spells CASSFRQGHGYTF. Here the CDR3 DNA reads TGTGCCAGCAGTTTTAGACAGGGGCATGGCTACACCTTC.

The V call is TRBV6-5, the J call TRBJ1-1; the D gene is possibly TRBD1 (5 bases). The CDR3 is 15 residues long. Per the germline V gene, CDR1 is MNHEY and CDR2 is SVGAGI. Trimming pared 0 bases from V and 0 bases from J, leaving 8 bases between. The CDR3 DNA sequence: TGTGCCAGCAGTTACTCGCGGGGGTTGAACACTGAAGCTTTCTTT. Its translation is CASSYSRGLNTEAFF.

The chain carries TRBV30 and TRBJ2-7; no firm D call. The V gene lost 0 bases and the J gene lost 0 bases, with 18 bases spanning the gap. This CDR3 has 17 amino acids. The germline V gene encodes CDR1 GTSNPN and CDR2 SVGIG (reference sequence). The CDR3 DNA reads as TGTGCCTGGAGTGTAGCCCTCCTATGGCCGAGCTCCTACGAGCAGTACTTC. Translation: CAWSVALLWPSSYEQYF.

This chain joins TRBV6-6 and TRBJ1-2; perhaps TRBD1 as D (5 bases). Germline lookup yields CDR1 MNHNY and CDR2 SVGAGI (reference sequence). The length of the CDR3 is 12 residues. V was trimmed by 8 bases and J by 6 bases, leaving 13 bases between them. This CDR3 reads CASLGRVDGYTF. DNA of the CDR3: TGTGCCAGCCTTGGCAGGGTGGATGGCTACACCTTC.

The CDR3 protein is CASSGRRDRVNFNYGYTF. As DNA, the CDR3 is TGTGCCAGCAGTGGACGTAGGGACAGGGTCAATTTCAACTATGGCTACACCTTC. The chain combines TRBV2 with TRBJ1-2; TRBD1 agrees at 9 bases. V shed 4 bases and J 2 bases; nucleotides not matched to a gene: 14. This CDR3 spans 18 amino acids. Looked up from germline, CDR1 is SNHLY and CDR2 is FYNNEI.

CDR3 region: CASKISSTDTQYF. In DNA form, the CDR3 reads TGTGCCAGCAAGATTTCTAGCACAGATACGCAGTATTTT. The rearrangement links TRBV7-9 to TRBJ2-3; D uncertain. CDR3 length equals 13 residues. CDR1 and CDR2 (germline): SEHNR, FQNEAQ (reference sequence). V was cut by 7 bases and J by 0 bases, with 8 bases left in between.

The rearrangement uses TRBV30 and TRBJ1-1; D remains ambiguous. V was pared by 6 bases and J by 0 bases, with 14 bases between. Germline loops: CDR1 GTSNPN, CDR2 SVGIG (reference sequence). This CDR3 has 14 residues. The CDR3 coding sequence is TGTGCCTGTAACACCCAACCGATGAACACTGAAGCTTTCTTT. Amino acid sequence: CACNTQPMNTEAFF.

DNA of the CDR3: TGTGCTAGTGGTTTGGGACAGGGGATTGTCGACGAGCAGTACTTC. Its translation is CASGLGQGIVDEQYF. V is TRBV12-5 and J is TRBJ2-7; 8 bases agree with TRBD1. Trimming took 1 base from V and 5 from J; bases not matched to a gene: 7. Germline loops: CDR1 LGHNT, CDR2 FRNRAP. The CDR3 is 15 amino acids. Drawing the rest from reference TRBV12-5 and TRBJ2-7, the complete variable domain is DARVTQTPRHKVTEMGQEVTMRCQPILGHNTVFWYRQTMMQGLELLAYFRNRAPLDDSGMPKDRFSAEMPDATLATLKIQPSEPRDSAVYFCASGLGQGIVDEQYFGPGTRLTVT.

J is TRBJ2-7 and V is TRBV10-3, with D uncertain. V was pared by 0 bases and J by 4 bases, with 4 bases between. The CDR3 consists of 12 residues. In germline, CDR1 is ENHRY, CDR2 SYGVKD. CDR3 loop: CAISESGYEQYF. DNA of the CDR3: TGTGCCATCAGTGAGTCCGGGTACGAGCAGTACTTC.

This clone was seen once. The chain employs TRBV23-1 and TRBJ2-5; perhaps TRBD2 as D (5 bases). TRBV23-1 is noted as an ORF with a role that remains uncertain. The ends were cut back, 0 bases at V and 3 bases at J, with 20 bases in the middle. The CDR3 covers 18 residues. The CDR3 region is CASSQSSDRTPREETQYF. In DNA form, the CDR3 reads TGCGCCAGCAGTCAATCGTCTGATAGGACTCCCCGGGAAGAGACCCAGTACTTC.

The gene calls are TRBV6-5 and TRBJ1-3; no clear D. Trimming removed 2 bases at V and 0 bases at J, with 11 bases between. CDR1 and CDR2 (germline): MNHEY, SVGAGI. The CDR3 consists of 16 residues. Written as DNA, the CDR3 is TGTGCCAGCAGTTACGGTGAGGGCCTCTCTGGAAACACCATATATTTT. It translates to CASSYGEGLSGNTIYF.

The chain employs TRBV6-5 and TRBJ1-2; D is unclear. The V gene lost 2 bases and the J gene lost 7 bases, with 17 bases spanning the gap. Germline lookup yields CDR1 MNHEY and CDR2 SVGAGI. The length of the CDR3 is 15 residues. The chain's CDR3 is CASSYHLTGEGGYTF. CDR3 DNA sequence: TGTGCCAGCAGTTACCACCTCACCGGAGAGGGTGGCTACACCTTC.

V gene TRBV27 combines with J gene TRBJ1-5, with unresolved D. CDR3 length: 13 residues. Germline V CDR1 and CDR2: MNHEY, SMNVEV (reference sequence). V was trimmed by 3 bases and J by 5 bases, leaving 8 bases between them. The CDR3 loop reads CASSFQVDQPQHF. CDR3 nucleotides: TGTGCCAGCAGTTTTCAAGTGGATCAGCCCCAGCATTTT.

V and J are TRBV6-6 and TRBJ2-3; no reliable D call. V lost 2 bases to trimming and J lost 3 bases, with 12 bases between them. The germline V gene encodes CDR1 MNHNY and CDR2 SVGAGI (reference sequence). The CDR3 spans 15 residues. The CDR3: CASSYAIGLTDTQYF. As DNA, the CDR3 is TGTGCCAGCAGTTACGCGATCGGCCTTACAGATACGCAGTATTTT.

The V and J genes are TRBV20-1 and TRBJ1-1; D is uncertain. CDR3 size: 10 residues. With 5 bases removed from V and 10 bases from J, the gap between germline ends came to 11 bases. From germline, CDR1 is DFQATT and CDR2 SNEGSKA (reference sequence). The DNA of the CDR3 is TGCAGTGCTGACGATGAAAGAGCTTTCTTT. Translated, it gives CSADDERAFF.

The DNA for the CDR3 is TGTGCCTGGTCCGGGACCACGGGGGATCAGCCCCAGCATTTT. Its protein is CAWSGTTGDQPQHF. V gene TRBV30 combines with J gene TRBJ1-5; TRBD1 might be the D (5 bases). The CDR3 runs 14 residues. V was cut by 5 bases and J by 5 bases, with 16 bases left in between. The germline CDR1 and CDR2 sequences are GTSNPN and SVGIG (reference sequence).

The chain combines TRBV5-1 with TRBJ1-2, with 8 bases that match TRBD1. CDR3 length: 14 residues. After removal of 4 bases from V and 2 bases from J, the junction contained 4 bases not matched to a gene. Germline-derived CDR1 and CDR2 are SGHRS and YFSETQ. CDR3 nucleotide sequence: TGCGCCAGCAGCCCGGGACAGGAGAACTATGGCTACACCTTC. Protein: CASSPGQENYGYTF.